Following are 4 T cell receptor beta chains from one sample sequenced in a study of blood T cell repertoires in COVID-19. Profiled with immunoSEQ multiplex PCR; TCRdb holds only in-frame clones, not every one. The sample has hundreds of thousands of clones; about four fifths are singletons. What was sequenced was PBMCs or T cells enriched from blood (not recorded which). These receptor sequences come from a man in his forties or fifties who had been exposed to COVID-19.

This sequence joins TRBV20-1 and TRBJ1-2, with D hard to call. The CDR3 loop spans 13 amino acids. The V gene lost 3 bases and the J gene lost 7 bases, with 15 bases spanning the gap. From germline, CDR1 is DFQATT and CDR2 SNEGSKA (reference sequence). CDR3 region: CSASLELSVGYTF. As DNA, the CDR3 is TGCAGTGCTAGTTTAGAGCTGTCCGTTGGCTACACCTTC.

This clone was found a few times. This rearrangement joins TRBV9 to TRBJ1-1; TRBD1 might be the D (6 bases). The CDR3 runs 14 residues. Trimming pared 3 bases from V and 4 bases from J, leaving 13 bases between. From germline, CDR1 is SGDLS and CDR2 YYNGEE. The CDR3 loop reads CASSEFPGVTEAFF. CDR3 sequence (DNA): TGTGCCAGCAGCGAGTTCCCAGGGGTCACTGAAGCTTTCTTT.

This clone has only one observation. The gene calls are TRBV21-1 and TRBJ1-2. TRBV21-1 is described as a pseudogene. This CDR3 spans 12 amino acids. The CDR3 here is CASSSRRNGYTF. In nucleotides, the CDR3 is TGTGCCAGCAGCAGCCGGCGGAATGGCTACACCTTC.

The chain is built from TRBV24-1 and TRBJ2-1, with 12 bases lining up with TRBD2. CDR3 length: 19 residues. V was clipped by 1 base and J by 6 bases; unmatched bases: 12. Germline-derived CDR1 and CDR2 are KGHDR and SFDVKD. Here the CDR3 reads CATSDFLLAGGRIVNEQFF. The CDR3 nucleotides read TGTGCCACCAGTGATTTTCTACTAGCGGGAGGTAGAATTGTCAATGAGCAGTTCTTC.